The clone carrying this T cell receptor beta chain was recorded a few times. These data come from a study of blood T cell repertoires in COVID-19. The wider study: The study drew acute and convalescent COVID-19 samples from the United States, Italy and Spain.

Germline V gene sequence: CDR1 SNHLY, CDR2 FYNNEI. Trimming cost V 9 bases and J 2 bases, with 20 bases left between them. There are 15 residues in the CDR3. Only in-frame clones appear in the TCRdb table, and some are missing; sequencing was by immunoSEQ multiplex PCR. The sample contains around 100,000 clones, around 94% of which appear only once. This chain links TRBV2 with TRBJ2-7, with D maybe TRBD2 (5 bases). Specimen: peripheral blood. This receptor was identified in a man aged 50 to 60 with active COVID-19. The CDR3, as DNA: TGTGCCAGTTTTGAGGGCGGGTCCTTAACCTACGAGCAGTACTTC. Translating it yields CASFEGGSLTYEQYF.